The 5 T cell receptor beta chains listed next were all sequenced from one sample in a study of siplizumab effects on memory and regulatory T cells. Antigen specificity for these receptors is unknown. Generated by immunoSEQ multiplex PCR, the TCRdb table keeps only in-frame clones and is missing some. The sample gives 9,500 to 15,000 clones, around 46% of which show up once; approximately 38% is in the top ten. The mixed lymphocyte reaction cells were cocultured at 37°C for under 7 days. Sequencing input: CFSE-low (dividing) CD8+ T cells sorted from an allogeneic mixed lymphocyte reaction. The receptors here all came from a human donor in good health; the cells came from an allogeneic mixed lymphocyte reaction. Some clones in this sample may be carry-over from other donors' samples.

This chain links TRBV19 with TRBJ2-2, with D hard to call. This CDR3 has 13 residues. Germline V gene sequence: CDR1 LNHDA, CDR2 SQIVND (reference sequence). V was cut by 1 base and J by 6 bases, with 6 bases left in between. The CDR3 region is CASSIGGAGELFF. Written as DNA, the CDR3 is TGTGCCAGTAGTATAGGGGGTGCCGGGGAGCTGTTTTTT.

A few counts support this clone. The gene calls are TRBV19 and TRBJ2-1, with a possible D match to TRBD1 (6 bases). The CDR3 runs to 14 residues. Trimming cost V 6 bases and J 10 bases, with 19 bases left between them. Germline V gives CDR1 LNHDA, CDR2 SQIVND (reference sequence). CDR3 sequence: CASSQQGTPTEQFF. For the CDR3, the DNA is TGTGCCAGTAGCCAGCAAGGGACACCTACCGAGCAGTTCTTC.

V is TRBV6-6 and J is TRBJ2-1; TRBD1 agrees at 9 bases. J lost 8 bases, V lost 4 bases, and 3 bases had no gene match. Germline CDR1 MNHNY, CDR2 SVGAGI (reference sequence). The CDR3 contains 13 residues. CDR3 residues: CASSWGQGYEQFF. The CDR3 DNA is TGTGCCAGCAGTTGGGGACAGGGCTATGAGCAGTTCTTC.

This clone is classed as medium-sized. Additional DNA sequences in this sample encode the identical CDR3. The chain is built from TRBV19 and TRBJ2-7; possibly TRBD1 or TRBD2 for D (5 bases each). CDR3 length: 14 amino acids. Per the germline V gene, CDR1 is LNHDA and CDR2 is SQIVND (reference sequence). Trimming took 6 bases from V and 1 from J, leaving 13 bases between them. The CDR3 DNA sequence: TGTGCCAGTAGCCCCGGGACGGGGTCCTACGAGCAGTACTTC. This gives the protein CASSPGTGSYEQYF.

The chain carries TRBV2 and TRBJ2-5; D possibly corresponds to TRBD2 (5 bases). Trimming removed 6 bases at V and 5 bases at J, with 19 bases between. CDR3 size: 15 residues. CDR1 and CDR2 (germline): SNHLY, FYNNEI. The CDR3: CASREGGSPTETQYF. For the CDR3, the DNA is TGTGCCAGCAGAGAGGGTGGCAGCCCGACCGAGACCCAGTACTTC.